This paragraph covers one T cell receptor beta chain sequence. The record originates from a study of cytomegalovirus exposure and HLA in healthy donors. Use of 60 Vbeta and 13 Jbeta primers characterized the PCR. The data were produced by immunoSEQ multiplex PCR, yet TCRdb's version contains in-frame clones alone and is incomplete. The data contain some 97,000 clones, around 83% of them singletons. The CDR3 is 14 residues long. The junction had 5 bases not matched to a gene; V was cut back by 3 bases and J by 5 bases. Germline V gives CDR1 MGHRA, CDR2 YSYEKL. The origin of this receptor is a woman aged 18-35 years in good health and CMV-seronegative. The chain combines TRBV4-1 with TRBJ2-5, with 8 bases that match TRBD2. Sequenced input: PBMCs. The CDR3 loop is CASSHFSGAETQYF. The CDR3 DNA is TGCGCCAGCAGCCACTTTAGCGGGGCTGAGACCCAGTACTTC.